One sample yielded the 29 T cell receptor beta chains listed below, sequenced in a study of T cells in Graves' hyperthyroidism and ophthalmopathy. RNA transcripts provided the source from which TCR beta CDR3 regions were amplified. The HTBI primer set served for first-round RT-PCR of the TCR CDR3. TCRdb re-analysed the multiplex PCR reads in MiXCR, keeping a single row per CDR3 protein. The repertoire consists of hundreds of thousands of distinct CDR3 sequences, with roughly 15% occurring once and the leading ten covering 10%. Material: blood. The source of these receptors is a woman in her late teens or twenties with Graves' hyperthyroidism.

The V call is TRBV12-3 or TRBV12-4, the J call TRBJ2-7; no clear D gene. Trimming removed 7 bases from V and 1 base from J, with 11 bases in between. The CDR3 is 13 residues long. The CDR3 DNA reads as TGTGCCAGCACCTCGGGCCTGTCCTACGAGCAGTACTTC. Amino acid sequence: CASTSGLSYEQYF.

Ten or more counts support this clonotype. This chain uses TRBV27 with TRBJ2-1; TRBD2 matches 7 bases. Trimming took 10 bases from V and 1 from J; bases not matched to a gene: 13. The CDR3 length is 16 residues. The germline gives CDR1 MNHEY, CDR2 SMNVEV (reference sequence). The CDR3 nucleotides are TGTGCCACCGCCGACTTAGCGGGCCCATCCTACAATGAGCAGTTCTTC. This codes for CATADLAGPSYNEQFF.

Remarks on this clonotype: A much larger clone is a single base away; this may be a read error. The V gene is TRBV27, the J gene TRBJ1-2; D is possibly TRBD1 (6 bases). The V gene lost 5 bases and the J gene lost 7 bases, with 23 bases spanning the gap. The germline V gene encodes CDR1 MNHEY and CDR2 SMNVEV (reference sequence). This CDR3 comprises 16 residues. The CDR3 loop is CASSPIQGVTTVGYTF. The CDR3 DNA follows: TGTGCCAGCAGTCCAATACAGGGTGTGACGACAGTTGGCTACACCTTC.

This clonotype was seen a few times. The J gene is TRBJ1-2, the V gene TRBV19; a possible D gene is TRBD1 (5 bases). The germline CDR1 and CDR2 sequences are LNHDA and SQIVND (reference sequence). The CDR3 totals 15 residues. The V end was cut by 1 base, the J end by 2 bases, with 11 bases between. The CDR3 DNA reads TGTGCCAGTAGTATAGGGCAGGGAGGGAACTATGGCTACACCTTC. The encoded protein is CASSIGQGGNYGYTF. Drawing the rest from reference TRBV19 and TRBJ1-2, the complete variable domain is DGGITQSPKYLFRKEGQNVTLSCEQNLNHDAMYWYRQDPGQGLRLIYYSQIVNDFQKGDIAEGYSVSREKKESFPLTVTSAQKNPTAFYLCASSIGQGGNYGYTFGSGTRLTVV.

This clonotype was found many times. V and J are TRBV28 and TRBJ2-3; no clear D gene. The length of the CDR3 is 15 residues. Trimming removed 2 bases from V and 2 bases from J, with 11 bases in between. Germline loops: CDR1 MDHEN, CDR2 SYDVKM. CDR3 in amino acids: CASSLAELFTDTQYF. The CDR3 nucleotides read TGTGCCAGCAGTTTAGCGGAGTTATTCACAGATACGCAGTATTTT.

This clonotype was seen many times. The V and J genes are TRBV20-1 and TRBJ2-3, with D unresolved. The CDR3 extends over 15 amino acids. The germline gives CDR1 DFQATT, CDR2 SNEGSKA (reference sequence). V dropped 0 bases and J dropped 3 bases, with 13 bases sitting between them. The CDR3 DNA is TGCAGTGCTAGAGATCTTTATAGTCCTACAGATACGCAGTATTTT. Residues: CSARDLYSPTDTQYF.

This clonotype was seen ten or more times. The rearrangement uses TRBV11-2 and TRBJ2-3; D call uncertain. Germline V gene lookup returns CDR1 SGHAT and CDR2 FQNNGV. The CDR3 contains 13 residues. The V end lost 2 bases, the J end lost 0 bases, and 3 bases lay between the germline ends. The CDR3 region is CASSLHSTDTQYF. CDR3 bases: TGTGCCAGCAGCTTACACAGCACAGATACGCAGTATTTT.

This clonotype occurred many times. The chain employs TRBV7-9 and TRBJ2-7; D might be TRBD2 (6 bases). Germline V gene data show CDR1 as SEHNR and CDR2 as FQNEAQ (reference sequence). V lost 5 bases and J lost 5, with 10 bases in between. This CDR3 is built from 12 residues. The CDR3, as DNA: TGTGCCAGCAGCACCCCGGGGGACGAGCAGTACTTC. It codes for CASSTPGDEQYF.

Ten or more counts support this clonotype. This chain uses TRBV7-3 with TRBJ1-5; TRBD1 is a possible D gene (6 bases). V was cut by 4 bases and J by 7 bases, with 20 bases left in between. Germline CDR1 is SGHTA and CDR2 is FQGTGA. The CDR3 consists of 16 residues. CDR3 bases: TGTGCCAGCAGCTCCCATGACAGGTTCTTACAACAGCCCCAGCATTTT. Protein sequence: CASSSHDRFLQQPQHF.

This clonotype showed up just a few times. The rearrangement links TRBV14 to TRBJ2-1, with D possibly being TRBD1 (7 bases). Germline values: CDR1 SGHDN, CDR2 FVKESK. Trimming took off 4 bases at V and 7 bases at J, with 14 bases between the two ends. This CDR3 is 14 amino acids long. CDR3 loop: CASSRPTGRNEQFF. For the CDR3, the DNA is TGTGCCAGCAGCCGCCCGACAGGGAGGAATGAGCAGTTCTTC.

This clonotype has more than one count but fewer than ten. This rearrangement joins TRBV28 to TRBJ1-1; TRBD1 is a possible D gene (5 bases). V was shortened by 7 bases and J by 1 base, with 19 bases between the two germline ends. Germline CDR1 and CDR2: MDHEN and SYDVKM. The CDR3 has 16 amino acids. CDR3 coding DNA: TGTGCCAGCATGAGAGCAGCGCTAAGGGGGAACACTGAAGCTTTCTTT. This sequence encodes CASMRAALRGNTEAFF.

This clonotype was found many times. The chain couples TRBV20-1 to TRBJ2-3; D call uncertain. Germline V CDR1 and CDR2: DFQATT, SNEGSKA (reference sequence). Deletions cut 5 bases from V and 7 bases from J, with 13 bases between. This CDR3 is built from 12 residues. CDR3 sequence: CSASPSSYTQYF. For the CDR3, the DNA is TGCAGTGCTTCACCCAGCAGTTATACGCAGTATTTT.

The table lists this clonotype with a few counts. The CDR3 DNA follows: TGTGCCAGCAGTATCAAGAACTTAGAGGACAGGGGGCTCTCTGGGGCCAACGTCCTGACTTTC. This encodes CASSIKNLEDRGLSGANVLTF. The chain has TRBV2 and TRBJ2-6, with 11 bases identical to TRBD1. Germline lookup yields CDR1 SNHLY and CDR2 FYNNEI. V lost 5 bases, J lost 0 bases, and 15 bases stayed unmatched. This CDR3 has 21 amino acids.

V gene TRBV6-1 combines with J gene TRBJ2-1, with 8 bases that match TRBD1. V gave up 6 bases and J gave up 10 bases; unmatched junction bases: 14. The CDR3 totals 15 residues. Germline CDR1 and CDR2: MNHNS and SASEGT. CDR3 residues: CASRVTGTGSGEQFF. The CDR3 DNA is TGTGCCAGCAGGGTGACCGGGACAGGTTCTGGCGAGCAGTTCTTC.

Ten or more counts support this clonotype. V is TRBV6-2 or TRBV6-3 and J is TRBJ2-2; TRBD1 or TRBD2 may be the D gene (6 bases each). Germline V lookup: CDR1 MNHEY, CDR2 SVGEGT. This CDR3 comprises 17 residues. Deletions cut 6 bases from V and 3 bases from J, with 20 bases between. The CDR3 DNA sequence: TGTGCCAGCAGCAAAGGGGGACTCCTAGCGCACACCGGGGAGCTGTTTTTT. The encoded protein is CASSKGGLLAHTGELFF.

The rearrangement links TRBV10-3 to TRBJ1-2; maybe TRBD1 (5 bases). The ends were cut back, 3 bases at V and 1 base at J, with 9 bases in the middle. CDR3 size: 14 residues. Germline CDR1 reads ENHRY; CDR2 reads SYGVKD. The CDR3 loop reads CAISDPQGNYGYTF. Written as DNA, the CDR3 is TGTGCCATCAGTGACCCCCAGGGTAACTATGGCTACACCTTC.

This clonotype was seen many times. V gene TRBV20-1 combines with J gene TRBJ2-1, with D perhaps TRBD2 (5 bases). Germline assignment: CDR1 DFQATT and CDR2 SNEGSKA (reference sequence). Trimming shortened V by 4 bases and J by 7 bases, and 14 bases separated the two germline ends. The CDR3 has 13 residues. The CDR3 bases are TGCAGTGCTAAAGTAGGAGGAACGAATGAGCAGTTCTTC. It encodes CSAKVGGTNEQFF.

There are many counts of this clonotype. This chain uses TRBV4-2 with TRBJ2-7; weak D call: TRBD1 (5 bases). The CDR3 is 15 residues long. In germline, CDR1 is LGHNA, CDR2 YNFKEQ. V gave up 0 bases and J gave up 4 bases, with 13 bases separating them. The CDR3: CASSQDKGNVYEQYF. The CDR3 DNA sequence: TGTGCCAGCAGCCAAGATAAGGGGAACGTATACGAGCAGTACTTC.

This clonotype was seen ten or more times. The rearrangement links TRBV2 to TRBJ1-2; no reliable D call. CDR1 is SNHLY, CDR2 FYNNEI, per germline. The CDR3 has 13 amino acids. V was shortened by 6 bases and J by 4 bases, with 12 bases between the two germline ends. CDR3 bases: TGTGCCAGCAGGGCGGCGGAACGCTATGGCTACACCTTC. Translation: CASRAAERYGYTF.

A few counts support this clonotype. An end of the junction does not agree with germline; a read error may underlie this. V usage is TRBV6-2 or TRBV6-3 and J usage is TRBJ2-5; no reliable D call. The CDR3 loop spans 14 amino acids. CDR1 and CDR2 from the germline V gene are MNHEY and SVGEGT. For the CDR3, the DNA is TGTGCCAGCAGTTACTCGAACGGCGACCGGACCCTGTACTTC. Translation: CASSYSNGDRTLYF.

This clonotype occurred a few times. This chain uses TRBV5-5 with TRBJ2-7; 9 nucleotides agree with TRBD1. The CDR3 totals 14 residues. Per the germline V gene, CDR1 is SGHKS and CDR2 is YYEKEE (reference sequence). The V gene end was trimmed by 3 bases and the J gene end by 4 bases; junction bases not matched to a gene: 5. The CDR3: CASSSPTGGYEQYF. The CDR3, as DNA: TGTGCCAGCAGCTCCCCGACAGGGGGATACGAGCAGTACTTC.

The chain uses TRBV7-2 and TRBJ1-4; D is uncertain. The CDR3 is made up of 11 amino acids. The germline CDR1 and CDR2 sequences are SGHTA and FQGNSA. V lost 4 bases to trimming and J lost 13 bases, with 10 bases between them. The chain's CDR3 is CASSSPSGLFF. Here the CDR3 DNA reads TGTGCCAGCAGCTCCCCTTCAGGACTGTTTTTT.

The V and J genes are TRBV4-1 and TRBJ2-7; a weak D match, TRBD2 (6 bases). Trimming removed 3 bases from V and 5 bases from J, with 17 bases in between. There are 15 residues in the CDR3. Germline-derived CDR1 and CDR2 are MGHRA and YSYEKL. CDR3 sequence reads: CASSHLFSPGDEQYF. For the CDR3, the DNA is TGCGCCAGCAGCCATTTGTTCAGTCCGGGGGACGAGCAGTACTTC.

This clonotype was found many times. This chain joins TRBV7-9 and TRBJ2-1, with D perhaps being TRBD1 or TRBD2 (5 bases each). CDR1 is SEHNR and CDR2 is FQNEAQ in the germline V gene (reference sequence). V dropped 1 base and J dropped 5 bases, with 15 bases sitting between them. CDR3 length: 16 residues. CDR3 in DNA: TGTGCCAGCAGCTTAGGGGACCCCCGCGCGGACAATGAGCAGTTCTTC. Translated, it gives CASSLGDPRADNEQFF.

This clonotype was counted ten times or more. This chain uses TRBV6-1 with TRBJ1-5, with 10 positions matching TRBD1. Looked up from germline, CDR1 is MNHNS and CDR2 is SASEGT. V dropped 5 bases and J dropped 3; count of bases not matched to a gene: 7. The length of the CDR3 is 16 residues. The CDR3 here is CASSRQGAHPNQPQHF. The CDR3 DNA is TGTGCCAGCAGTAGACAGGGGGCCCACCCCAATCAGCCCCAGCATTTT.

Ten or more counts support this clonotype. This chain links TRBV6-2 or TRBV6-3 with TRBJ2-7; TRBD2 aligns across 10 bases. Germline loops: CDR1 MNHEY, CDR2 SVGEGT. This CDR3 region has 13 residues. V shed 10 bases, J shed 7 bases, and the junction held 10 bases outside the gene matches. The CDR3 DNA sequence: TGTGCCATCCGAGCGGGAGGGCCTCAAGAGCAGTACTTC. Translating it yields CAIRAGGPQEQYF.

This chain joins TRBV9 and TRBJ1-6; TRBD1 agrees at 8 bases. Germline CDR1 reads SGDLS; CDR2 reads YYNGEE. The CDR3 is 16 residues long. The trim removed 2 bases at V and 10 bases at J, leaving 11 bases unmatched. The CDR3 loop reads CASSVDPTGVLSPLHF. The CDR3 nucleotides read TGTGCCAGCAGCGTCGACCCGACAGGGGTTTTGTCACCCCTCCACTTT.

The chain employs TRBV5-1 and TRBJ2-3; 7 bases are shared with TRBD2. V was clipped by 7 bases and J by 2 bases; unmatched bases: 7. This CDR3 is 14 amino acids long. CDR1 and CDR2 (germline): SGHRS, YFSETQ. Written as DNA, the CDR3 is TGCGCCAGCGGAGGACTAGACCCCACAGATACGCAGTATTTT. Protein: CASGGLDPTDTQYF.

This clonotype has just a few counts. This chain uses TRBV11-1 with TRBJ2-5; 10 bases fit TRBD2. V lost 5 bases, J lost 5 bases, and 8 bases stayed unmatched. CDR3 size: 15 residues. Per germline, CDR1 SGHAT and CDR2 FQDESV (reference sequence). The CDR3 protein is CASSKLAGPGETQYF. CDR3 DNA sequence: TGTGCCAGCAGCAAACTAGCGGGGCCTGGGGAGACCCAGTACTTC.